These T cell receptor beta chains were read from a single sample in a study of early T cells in non-severe SARS-CoV-2 infection. TCRdb fed the 5' RACE reads into MiXCR, producing one record per CDR3 protein. The sample contains 46,000 or so distinct CDR3 sequences, about 4% of which appear only once. The sequenced sample consisted of whole blood. All receptors derive from an adult who was a healthcare worker with PCR-confirmed SARS-CoV-2 infection or an uninfected control (not recorded which). Both conserved end residues are part of each CDR3. The D gene is left open where the match is weak. Not every row has a clone size; where given, it reads once, few, many or a size class.

D gene | J gene | clone size | V gene | CDR3 DNA | CDR3 protein
NA | TRBJ2-7 | NA | TRBV28 | TGTGCCAGCAGTTTAGGGTCAAAGAGCTCCTACGAGCAGTACTTC | CASSLGSKSSYEQYF
NA | TRBJ2-7 | NA | TRBV11-2 | TGTGCCAGCAGCTTATCGCATGGGCAGGTTAGGGACTACGAGCAGTACTTC | CASSLSHGQVRDYEQYF
NA | TRBJ2-7 | many | TRBV5-4 | TGTGCCAGCAGCTTGTTCCGGGGATCGGTGTACGAGCAGTACTTC | CASSLFRGSVYEQYF
NA | TRBJ2-2 | many | TRBV12-3/TRBV12-4 | TGTGCCAGCAGTCCCGCAGTAAACACCGGGGAGCTGTTTTTT | CASSPAVNTGELFF
NA | TRBJ1-1 | NA | TRBV20-1 | TGCAGTGCAAAGGATGGGCTGGGCACTGAAGCTTTCTTT | CSAKDGLGTEAFF
TRBD1 | TRBJ2-3 | many | TRBV2 | TGTGCCAGCAGCGGACAGGGGAGGGATACGCAGTATTTT | CASSGQGRDTQYF
NA | TRBJ2-3 | few | TRBV6-1 | TGTGCCAGCAGTGCCCTCCCCCCTGAGGGAGATACGCAGTATTTT | CASSALPPEGDTQYF
TRBD2 | TRBJ2-2 | many | TRBV7-2 | TGTGCCAGCAGCACCAGCGGGGGTCCTAACACCGGGGAGCTGTTTTTT | CASSTSGGPNTGELFF
TRBD2 | TRBJ2-5 | many | TRBV20-1 | TGCAGTGCTAGACCACTAGCGGGCCAAGAGACCCAGTACTTC | CSARPLAGQETQYF
NA | TRBJ2-1 | NA | TRBV24-1 | TGTGCCACCACGGGAAGCGAGCATGAGCAGTTCTTC | CATTGSEHEQFF
NA | TRBJ2-2 | many | TRBV24-1 | TGTGCCACCAGTGCAGCGGAAACCGGGGAGCTGTTTTTT | CATSAAETGELFF
NA | TRBJ2-7 | many | TRBV20-1 | TGCAGTGCTCCTTTATTGGACAGAGACGAGCAGTACTTC | CSAPLLDRDEQYF
TRBD2 | TRBJ2-7 | many | TRBV5-5 | TGTGCCAGCAGCTCCTTGAGCGGGAAGTACTTC | CASSSLSGKYF
NA | TRBJ2-3 | many | TRBV5-1 | TGCGCCAGCAGCTTGGACACCAGCACAGATACGCAGTATTTT | CASSLDTSTDTQYF